This T cell receptor (beta chain) derives from a study of CD4 T cells in relation to SARS-CoV-2 and coronaviruses. Unexposed donor CD4+ T cells date from about 2011-2018, before the COVID-19 pandemic. The cells were cultured for approximately 10 days before CD4+ T cells were isolated. Repertoires were generated with immunoSEQ multiplex PCR, while TCRdb's copy carries only in-frame clones and drops some. The sample yields about 24,000 clones, about 76% seen once. On this clone itself: Its antigen is not identified.

This clonotype originated in a human donor in good health. The sample was CD4+ T cells from PBMCs, cultured in vitro.

The CDR3 DNA reads as TGTGCCAGCTCTGGGGGCGAGCAGTACTTC. Translation: CASSGGEQYF. This rearrangement joins TRBV7-9 to TRBJ2-7, with D perhaps assigned TRBD1 or TRBD2 (5 bases each). Germline V lookup: CDR1 SEHNR, CDR2 FQNEAQ (reference sequence). Trimming shortened V by 8 bases and J by 6 bases, and 8 bases separated the two germline ends. CDR3 length equals 10 residues.